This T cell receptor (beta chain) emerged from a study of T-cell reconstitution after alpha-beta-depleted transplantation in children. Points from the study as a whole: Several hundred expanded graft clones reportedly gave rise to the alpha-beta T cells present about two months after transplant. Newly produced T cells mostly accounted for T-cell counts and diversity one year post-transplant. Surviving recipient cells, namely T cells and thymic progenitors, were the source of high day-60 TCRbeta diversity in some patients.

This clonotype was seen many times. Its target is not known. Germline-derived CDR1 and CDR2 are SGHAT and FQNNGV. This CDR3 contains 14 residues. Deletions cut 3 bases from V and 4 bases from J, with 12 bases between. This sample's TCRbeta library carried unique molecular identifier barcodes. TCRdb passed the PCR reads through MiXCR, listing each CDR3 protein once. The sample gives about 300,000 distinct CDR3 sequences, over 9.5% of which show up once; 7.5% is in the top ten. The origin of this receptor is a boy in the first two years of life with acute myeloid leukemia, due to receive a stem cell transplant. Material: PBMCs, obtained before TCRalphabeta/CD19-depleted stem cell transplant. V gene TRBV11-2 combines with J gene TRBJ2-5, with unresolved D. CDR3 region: CASSFILASETQYF. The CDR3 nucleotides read TGTGCCAGCAGCTTTATTCTCGCTTCAGAGACCCAGTACTTC.